This TCR beta chain was identified in a study of T cells in Graves' hyperthyroidism and ophthalmopathy. Amplification targeted TCR beta CDR3 regions from RNA transcripts. First-round RT-PCR targeting the TCR CDR3 was performed with the HTBI primer set. TCRdb re-called the multiplex PCR reads through MiXCR, storing one row per CDR3 protein. The sample records approximately 600,000 distinct CDR3 sequences, around 21% being singletons. Germline V gene sequence: CDR1 SGHAT, CDR2 FQNNGV. Unmatched junction bases numbered 9, after V lost 5 bases and J lost 2 bases. CDR3 size: 16 residues. Lactation, pregnancy, other autoimmune disease or uncontrolled infection led to exclusion of patients.

The chain couples TRBV11-2 to TRBJ2-1; 7 nucleotides match TRBD2. Sequencing was performed on blood. The receptor's source is a man younger than 40 with Graves' ophthalmopathy. The CDR3 DNA follows: TGTGCCAGCAGCGAACCAAGGACTAGACCCTACAATGAGCAGTTCTTC. This encodes CASSEPRTRPYNEQFF.